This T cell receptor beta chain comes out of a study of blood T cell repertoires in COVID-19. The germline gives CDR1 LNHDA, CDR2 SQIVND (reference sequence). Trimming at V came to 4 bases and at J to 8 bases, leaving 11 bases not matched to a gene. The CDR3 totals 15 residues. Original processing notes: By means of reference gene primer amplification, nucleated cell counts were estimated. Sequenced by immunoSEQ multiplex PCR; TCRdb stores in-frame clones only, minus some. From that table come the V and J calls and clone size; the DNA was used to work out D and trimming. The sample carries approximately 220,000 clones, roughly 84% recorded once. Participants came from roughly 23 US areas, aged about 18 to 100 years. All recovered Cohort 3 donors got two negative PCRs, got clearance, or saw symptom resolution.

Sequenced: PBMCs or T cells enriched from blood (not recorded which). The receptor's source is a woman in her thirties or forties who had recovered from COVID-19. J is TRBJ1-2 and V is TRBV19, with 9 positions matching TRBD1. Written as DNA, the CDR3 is TGTGCCAGTAGTACCCTCTACCGGGACAGGGACGGCTACACCTTC. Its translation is CASSTLYRDRDGYTF.